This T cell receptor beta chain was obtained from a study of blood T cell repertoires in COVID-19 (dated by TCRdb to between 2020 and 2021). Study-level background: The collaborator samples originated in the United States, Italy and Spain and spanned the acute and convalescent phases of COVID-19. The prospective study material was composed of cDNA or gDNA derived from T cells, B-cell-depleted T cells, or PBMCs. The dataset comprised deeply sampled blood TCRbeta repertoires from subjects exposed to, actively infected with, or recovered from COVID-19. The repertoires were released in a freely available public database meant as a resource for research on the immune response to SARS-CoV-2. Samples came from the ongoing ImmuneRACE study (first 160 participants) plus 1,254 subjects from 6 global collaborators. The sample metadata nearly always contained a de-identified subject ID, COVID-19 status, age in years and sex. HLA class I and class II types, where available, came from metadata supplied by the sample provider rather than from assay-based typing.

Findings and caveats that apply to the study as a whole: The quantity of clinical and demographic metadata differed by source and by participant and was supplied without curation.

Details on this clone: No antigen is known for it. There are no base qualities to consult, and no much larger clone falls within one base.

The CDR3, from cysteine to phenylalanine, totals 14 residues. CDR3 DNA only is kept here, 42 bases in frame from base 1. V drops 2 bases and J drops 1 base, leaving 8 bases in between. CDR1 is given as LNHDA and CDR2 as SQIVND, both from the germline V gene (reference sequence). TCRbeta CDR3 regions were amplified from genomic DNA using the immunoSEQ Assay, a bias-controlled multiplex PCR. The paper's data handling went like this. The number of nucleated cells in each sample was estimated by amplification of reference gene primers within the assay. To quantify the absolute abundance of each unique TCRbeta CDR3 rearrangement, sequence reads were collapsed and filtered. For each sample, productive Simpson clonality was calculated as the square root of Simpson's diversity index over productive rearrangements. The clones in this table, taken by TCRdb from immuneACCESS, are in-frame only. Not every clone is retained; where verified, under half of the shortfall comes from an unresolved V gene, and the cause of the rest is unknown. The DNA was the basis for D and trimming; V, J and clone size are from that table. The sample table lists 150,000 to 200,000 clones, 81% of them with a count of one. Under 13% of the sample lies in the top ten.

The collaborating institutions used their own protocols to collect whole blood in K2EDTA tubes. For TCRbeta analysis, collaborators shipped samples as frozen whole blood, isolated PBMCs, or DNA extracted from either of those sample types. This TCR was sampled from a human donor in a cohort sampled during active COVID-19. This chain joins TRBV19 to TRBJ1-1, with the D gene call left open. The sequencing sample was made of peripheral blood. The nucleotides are TGTGCCAGTAGTATAATTTTCGGGAACACTGAAGCTTTCTTT. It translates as CASSIIFGNTEAFF.